A selection of T cell receptor beta chains follows, all from one sample in a study of siplizumab effects on memory and regulatory T cells. The table came from immunoSEQ multiplex PCR; TCRdb's copy has only in-frame clones and leaves some out. The table lists 50,000 to 55,000 clones, over 90% of them singletons. Specimen: CD8+ T cells sorted from blood. The receptors were sampled from a human donor in good health. Each CDR3 is given with its conserved first and last residue. D genes are given only for firm matches. Expanded clones are given a class, and other clones once, few, many or no size at all.

j_call: TRBJ1-3
d_call: NA
v_call: TRBV9
clone_size: NA
cdr3_nt: TGTGCCAGCAGCGCCACGGGAGAGGATGGAAACACCATATATTTT
cdr3_aa: CASSATGEDGNTIYF

j_call: TRBJ2-7
d_call: NA
v_call: TRBV5-4
clone_size: few
cdr3_nt: TGTGCCAGCAGCTTGTTCGGGGGTGCAACCTACGAGCAGTACTTC
cdr3_aa: CASSLFGGATYEQYF

j_call: TRBJ2-3
d_call: NA
v_call: TRBV7-9
clone_size: NA
cdr3_nt: TGTGCCAGCAGACCGGCAATAGGGGGAATGGGGGCTGGCACAGATACGCAGTATTTT
cdr3_aa: CASRPAIGGMGAGTDTQYF

j_call: TRBJ2-2
d_call: TRBD2
v_call: TRBV10-3
clone_size: NA
cdr3_nt: TGTGCCATCAGTCCGAGCGGGAGTGGATCCGGGGAGCTGTTTTTT
cdr3_aa: CAISPSGSGSGELFF

j_call: TRBJ1-5
d_call: TRBD1
v_call: TRBV27
clone_size: once
cdr3_nt: TGTGCCAGCAGTCCAGACCCGGGACAGGGGGCGAAGCAGCCCCAGCATTTT
cdr3_aa: CASSPDPGQGAKQPQHF

j_call: TRBJ2-3
d_call: NA
v_call: TRBV27
clone_size: NA
cdr3_nt: TGTGCCAGCAGAACGGGTCTAAGGGCAGATACGCAGTATTTT
cdr3_aa: CASRTGLRADTQYF

j_call: TRBJ1-1
d_call: NA
v_call: TRBV27
clone_size: NA
cdr3_nt: TGTGCCAGCAGTTTATTAAAGGGTGAAGCTTTCTTT
cdr3_aa: CASSLLKGEAFF

j_call: TRBJ2-1
d_call: NA
v_call: TRBV7-2
clone_size: NA
cdr3_nt: TGTGCCAGCAGCGTAACCCCCAACCTTGAGCAGTTCTTC
cdr3_aa: CASSVTPNLEQFF

j_call: TRBJ1-1
d_call: NA
v_call: TRBV5-6
clone_size: NA
cdr3_nt: TGTGCCAGCAGCCTGACAGAGACGCACACTGAAGCTTTCTTT
cdr3_aa: CASSLTETHTEAFF

j_call: TRBJ2-3
d_call: TRBD2
v_call: TRBV30
clone_size: NA
cdr3_nt: TGTGCCTGGAGCCTAGCGGGAGGAGCGGGAGATACGCAGTATTTT
cdr3_aa: CAWSLAGGAGDTQYF

j_call: TRBJ2-3
d_call: TRBD2
v_call: TRBV2
clone_size: NA
cdr3_nt: TGTGCCAGCAGTGAAGTTGGCGGGAGCAGGACAGATACGCAGTATTTT
cdr3_aa: CASSEVGGSRTDTQYF

j_call: TRBJ1-2
d_call: NA
v_call: TRBV11-2
clone_size: NA
cdr3_nt: TGTGCCAGCAGCCCCCGTAATTACTATGGCTACACCTTC
cdr3_aa: CASSPRNYYGYTF

j_call: TRBJ1-3
d_call: NA
v_call: TRBV19
clone_size: NA
cdr3_nt: TGTGCCAGTAGTTGGGGGGCGACGGACACCATATATTTT
cdr3_aa: CASSWGATDTIYF

j_call: TRBJ2-7
d_call: NA
v_call: TRBV28
clone_size: NA
cdr3_nt: TGTGCCAGCAAAGGGTCCAACGAGCAGTACTTC
cdr3_aa: CASKGSNEQYF

j_call: TRBJ2-3
d_call: TRBD2
v_call: TRBV6-4
clone_size: few
cdr3_nt: TGTGCCAGCAGTGACGGGCGGGAGACAGATACGCAGTATTTT
cdr3_aa: CASSDGRETDTQYF

j_call: TRBJ1-2
d_call: NA
v_call: TRBV27
clone_size: NA
cdr3_nt: TGTGCCAGCAGCCCTGCGGGCTATGGCTACACCTTC
cdr3_aa: CASSPAGYGYTF

j_call: TRBJ2-7
d_call: NA
v_call: TRBV28
clone_size: NA
cdr3_nt: TGTGCCAGCAGTACCGGGACAAGGCCCGAGCAGTACTTC
cdr3_aa: CASSTGTRPEQYF

j_call: TRBJ2-7
d_call: NA
v_call: TRBV27
clone_size: NA
cdr3_nt: TGTGCCAGCAGTTTAGGCCTTTCCTACGAGCAGTACTTC
cdr3_aa: CASSLGLSYEQYF

j_call: TRBJ2-7
d_call: NA
v_call: TRBV9
clone_size: NA
cdr3_nt: TGTGCCAGCAGCGTAGGCGGCAGATTCTACGAGCAGTACTTC
cdr3_aa: CASSVGGRFYEQYF

j_call: TRBJ2-1
d_call: TRBD2
v_call: TRBV27
clone_size: NA
cdr3_nt: TGTGCCAGCAGGGACTCGACTAGCGGATATTACAATGAGCAGTTCTTC
cdr3_aa: CASRDSTSGYYNEQFF

j_call: TRBJ2-2
d_call: NA
v_call: TRBV25-1
clone_size: NA
cdr3_nt: TGTGCCAGCAGTAACGGGGAGCTGTTTTTT
cdr3_aa: CASSNGELFF

j_call: TRBJ2-5
d_call: NA
v_call: TRBV5-6
clone_size: NA
cdr3_nt: TGTGCCAGCTCGTGGACTCCTCAAGAGACCCAGTACTTC
cdr3_aa: CASSWTPQETQYF

j_call: TRBJ2-1
d_call: NA
v_call: TRBV5-4
clone_size: NA
cdr3_nt: TGTGCCAGCCGGCCTACCATGGGCGCTTCTCACTATGAGCAGTTCTTC
cdr3_aa: CASRPTMGASHYEQFF

j_call: TRBJ1-4
d_call: NA
v_call: TRBV4-1
clone_size: once
cdr3_nt: TGCGCCAGCAGCCACGAACCTGCAACTAATGAAAAACTGTTTTTT
cdr3_aa: CASSHEPATNEKLFF

j_call: TRBJ2-3
d_call: TRBD2
v_call: TRBV4-2
clone_size: NA
cdr3_nt: TGTGCCAGCAGCCAAGATGTTTGGCTAGCGGGAGGTGAGGGTAGAGATACGCAGTATTTT
cdr3_aa: CASSQDVWLAGGEGRDTQYF